Sequencing of this TCR beta chain was carried out in a study of T cell clonotyping in hematopoietic cell transplantation. Study at large: Recipients' pretransplant samples followed cytoreduction.

The germline V gene encodes CDR1 SGHDT and CDR2 YYEEEE. This CDR3 is built from 12 residues. The ends lost 7 bases at V and 4 bases at J; junction bases unmatched: 3. The study's findings and limits: No sorting was done, leaving CD4 and CD8 contributions mixed. Few recipient clonotypes overlapped donors; over 95% were de novo at given depth.

Comment on this clone: What it binds is not known.

TCRdb keeps only in-frame clones here, not all; method: immunoSEQ multiplex PCR. The sample holds about 69,000 clones, about 96% seen once. Time point in this sample: recipient sample about 28 days before transplant, after cytoreduction. Recipients were bled about 28 days pretransplant and at posttransplant days 30, 100, 180. The source of this sequence is a woman between 50 and 59 years old with acute myeloid leukemia. Some clones in this sample may be carry-over from other donors' samples. The V call is TRBV5-6, the J call TRBJ2-7; 9 bases map to TRBD1. The specimen was peripheral blood mononuclear cells, collected before stem cell transplant. The CDR3: CASGTGFYEQYF. For the CDR3, the DNA is TGTGCCAGCGGGACAGGGTTTTACGAGCAGTACTTC.